This T cell receptor (beta chain) was documented in a study of OX40 agonist ivuxolimab in advanced cancers. On the study more broadly: Prior therapy, whether anti-PD-1, anti-PD-L1 or anti-CTLA-4, was allowed, and roughly 41% had some.

The CDR3 has 15 amino acids. Trimming shortened V by 2 bases and J by 3 bases, and 13 bases separated the two germline ends. Germline V lookup: CDR1 SGHRS, CDR2 YFSETQ. Profiled with immunoSEQ multiplex PCR; TCRdb holds only in-frame clones, not every one. The sample yields tens of thousands of clones, about 85% seen once. The source is an adult with an advanced solid tumor such as melanoma, head and neck, liver or kidney cancer. Material: CD4+ or CD8+ T cells sorted from blood, obtained in a trial of the OX40 agonist ivuxolimab. The chain recombines TRBV5-1 with TRBJ2-3, with D maybe TRBD2 (7 bases). CDR3: CASSLRTAGTDTQYF. CDR3 DNA: TGCGCCAGCAGCTTACGGACAGCGGGGACAGATACGCAGTATTTT.